Listed below are T cell receptor beta chains from one sample, sequenced in a study of human T cells and chemical hapten exposure. Each CDR3 protein gets one entry after TCRdb re-called the RACE reads with MiXCR. This table holds 250,000 to 300,000 distinct CDR3 sequences, over 7.5% found once. This material consisted of whole blood, taken in connection with sensitization to the hapten diphenylcyclopropenone (DPC). These receptors all stem from a man younger than 35 with alopecia areata. Some clones in this sample may be carry-over from other donors' samples. CDR3s include the opening cysteine and the closing phenylalanine or tryptophan. D genes are given only for firm matches. Size tells how often a clone was seen (once, few, many) or the class of an expanded clone, and some rows leave it out.

j_gene: TRBJ1-4; d_gene: -; v_gene: TRBV7-9; abundance: few; CDR3aa: CASSSIPGREKLFF; CDR3nt: TGTGCCAGCAGCTCCATACCGGGTCGTGAAAAACTGTTTTTT
j_gene: TRBJ1-6; d_gene: -; v_gene: TRBV7-9; abundance: -; CDR3aa: CASSLMAVLGNSPLHF; CDR3nt: TGTGCCAGCAGCTTAATGGCCGTCTTGGGGAATTCACCCCTCCACTTT
j_gene: TRBJ1-3; d_gene: -; v_gene: TRBV4-2; abundance: -; CDR3aa: CASSQVGRNSGNTIYF; CDR3nt: TGTGCCAGCAGCCAAGTAGGACGGAACTCTGGAAACACCATATATTTT
j_gene: TRBJ2-3; d_gene: -; v_gene: TRBV12-3/TRBV12-4; abundance: few; CDR3aa: CASSPIGMRGTDTQYF; CDR3nt: TGTGCCAGCAGTCCGATCGGAATGCGGGGCACAGATACGCAGTATTTT
j_gene: TRBJ1-5; d_gene: -; v_gene: TRBV4-1; abundance: few; CDR3aa: CASSQPSQGHQPQHF; CDR3nt: TGCGCCAGCAGCCAACCTAGCCAGGGTCATCAGCCCCAGCATTTT
j_gene: TRBJ1-6; d_gene: TRBD1; v_gene: TRBV9; abundance: -; CDR3aa: CASSSIGTANSPLHF; CDR3nt: TGTGCCAGCAGCTCGATCGGGACAGCGAATTCACCCCTCCACTTT
j_gene: TRBJ1-6; d_gene: TRBD1; v_gene: TRBV7-2; abundance: few; CDR3aa: CASSPRGTGSSPLHF; CDR3nt: TGTGCCAGCAGTCCCAGGGGGACAGGGAGTTCACCCCTCCACTTT
j_gene: TRBJ2-3; d_gene: -; v_gene: TRBV20-1; abundance: -; CDR3aa: CSARDTSESTDTQYF; CDR3nt: TGCAGTGCTAGAGATACGTCCGAGAGCACAGATACGCAGTATTTT
j_gene: TRBJ2-7; d_gene: -; v_gene: TRBV12-3/TRBV12-4; abundance: -; CDR3aa: CASSLGGSGMGYEQYF; CDR3nt: TGTGCCAGCAGTTTAGGGGGATCTGGGATGGGATACGAGCAGTACTTC
j_gene: TRBJ2-5; d_gene: TRBD1; v_gene: TRBV12-3/TRBV12-4; abundance: few; CDR3aa: CASKPRGLGETQYF; CDR3nt: TGTGCCAGCAAACCCAGGGGGCTGGGAGAGACCCAGTACTTC
j_gene: TRBJ2-1; d_gene: -; v_gene: TRBV11-2; abundance: few; CDR3aa: CASSFTGLGEQFF; CDR3nt: TGTGCCAGCAGCTTCACAGGGTTGGGTGAGCAGTTCTTC
j_gene: TRBJ1-1; d_gene: -; v_gene: TRBV11-1; abundance: many; CDR3aa: CASKIGHLNTEAFF; CDR3nt: TGTGCCAGCAAGATCGGACACCTGAACACTGAAGCTTTCTTT
j_gene: TRBJ2-1; d_gene: -; v_gene: TRBV6-4; abundance: many; CDR3aa: CASSASVVVDEQFF; CDR3nt: TGTGCCAGCAGTGCTAGCGTCGTTGTGGATGAGCAGTTCTTC
j_gene: TRBJ2-7; d_gene: -; v_gene: TRBV28; abundance: many; CDR3aa: CATRTPKVREQYF; CDR3nt: TGTGCCACCAGGACACCTAAGGTACGCGAGCAGTACTTC
j_gene: TRBJ2-7; d_gene: TRBD1; v_gene: TRBV7-9; abundance: many; CDR3aa: CASSPDGTGVPYEQYF; CDR3nt: TGTGCCAGCAGCCCGGACGGGACAGGAGTTCCCTACGAGCAGTACTTC
j_gene: TRBJ1-1; d_gene: TRBD1; v_gene: TRBV6-5; abundance: few; CDR3aa: CASRPPGQVNTEAFF; CDR3nt: TGTGCCAGCAGACCACCGGGACAGGTAAACACTGAAGCTTTCTTT
j_gene: TRBJ2-6; d_gene: -; v_gene: TRBV2; abundance: many; CDR3aa: CASSGQNRANVLTF; CDR3nt: TGTGCCAGCAGTGGTCAGAACAGGGCCAACGTCCTGACTTTC
j_gene: TRBJ2-1; d_gene: TRBD2; v_gene: TRBV28; abundance: -; CDR3aa: CASSFLGEGNEKFF; CDR3nt: TGTGCCAGCAGTTTTCTAGGGGAGGGCAATGAGAAGTTCTTC
j_gene: TRBJ2-1; d_gene: TRBD1; v_gene: TRBV7-9; abundance: many; CDR3aa: CASSLEGTGDSF; CDR3nt: TGTGCCAGCAGCTTAGAAGGGACAGGGGATTCCTTC
j_gene: TRBJ1-2; d_gene: -; v_gene: TRBV20-1; abundance: many; CDR3aa: CSASGRGSDGYTF; CDR3nt: TGCAGTGCTTCGGGCAGGGGAAGTGATGGCTACACCTTC
j_gene: TRBJ2-2; d_gene: -; v_gene: TRBV12-3/TRBV12-4; abundance: -; CDR3aa: CASLGGTGELFF; CDR3nt: TGTGCCAGCCTAGGGGGCACCGGGGAGCTGTTTTTT
j_gene: TRBJ1-2; d_gene: -; v_gene: TRBV12-3/TRBV12-4; abundance: many; CDR3aa: CASSAGLRGYTF; CDR3nt: TGTGCCAGCAGTGCGGGACTTAGGGGCTACACCTTC
j_gene: TRBJ1-1; d_gene: -; v_gene: TRBV5-1; abundance: many; CDR3aa: CASSFRTGKRDTEAFF; CDR3nt: TGCGCCAGCAGCTTCCGAACAGGGAAGAGGGACACTGAAGCTTTCTTT
j_gene: TRBJ1-1; d_gene: TRBD1; v_gene: TRBV7-3; abundance: -; CDR3aa: CASSPFRRQGTEAFF; CDR3nt: TGTGCCAGCAGCCCCTTCCGACGACAGGGCACTGAAGCTTTCTTT
j_gene: TRBJ1-6; d_gene: -; v_gene: TRBV25-1; abundance: many; CDR3aa: CASREANSPLHF; CDR3nt: TGTGCCAGCAGAGAGGCTAATTCACCCCTCCACTTT
j_gene: TRBJ2-1; d_gene: -; v_gene: TRBV12-3/TRBV12-4; abundance: few; CDR3aa: CASSLATLPYNEQFF; CDR3nt: TGTGCCAGCAGTTTAGCCACACTACCTTACAATGAGCAGTTCTTC